This section outlines one TCR beta chain sequence together with its context. Its antigen is not identified. The entry originates in a study of T cell responses to AZD1222 COVID-19 vaccine. Regarding the study as a whole: An increase in Spike-specific TCR breadth and depth was observed after two AZD1222 doses.

V lost 0 bases and J lost 7; bases outside the gene matches: 9. Germline V gene data show CDR1 as GTSNPN and CDR2 as SVGIG (reference sequence). This CDR3 region has 15 residues. Method: immunoSEQ multiplex PCR; TCRdb's copy keeps in-frame clones and lacks some. This sample has some 96,000 clones, with roughly 90% found just once. The rearrangement joins TRBV30 to TRBJ2-3; TRBD2 agrees at 8 bases. This sequence was found in an adult who received the AZD1222 COVID-19 vaccine. The sequences come from peripheral blood, collected 28 days after the second AZD1222 dose. CDR3 in DNA: TGTGCCTGGAGTGTAAAGGGCGGGAGGAGGAATACGCAGTATTTT. Translation gives CAWSVKGGRRNTQYF.